The clone carrying this TCR beta chain has a handful of counts. Its antigen is unknown. The entry originates in a study of blood T cells in healthy people across ages. General study results and limits: For the donors, CMV status was unknown and possibly confounded expanded clonotype changes.

The J segment lost 4 bases and the V segment lost 0 bases, leaving 6 bases of the junction unmatched. Germline lookup yields CDR1 DFQATT and CDR2 SNEGSKA (reference sequence). This CDR3 is 15 amino acids long. A second PCR of 7 to 11 cycles used a sample-barcoded 5' primer and a J-beta primer mix. MiXCR was run by TCRdb on the 5' RACE reads, yielding one entry per CDR3 protein. Of approximately 810,000 distinct CDR3 sequences listed, roughly 26% are singletons. This chain links TRBV20-1 with TRBJ2-1, with 7 bases that match TRBD1. Source material: blood. This clonotype was obtained from a woman older than 75 in good health. The CDR3 here is CSARDVDRSYNEQFF. In nucleotides, the CDR3 is TGCAGTGCTAGAGATGTGGACAGGAGTTACAATGAGCAGTTCTTC.